The entry that follows covers one T cell receptor (beta chain) sequence. This entry is derived from a study of shared clonotypes between healthy human individuals. The naive CD8 subset, CD45RO-negative cells positively selected for CCR7, excluded terminally differentiated effector memory CD45RA+ cells. Germline CDR1 SQVTM, CDR2 ANQGSEA. The CDR3 has 14 residues. V lost 7 bases and J lost 1; bases outside the gene matches: 8. Repertoires were generated with immunoSEQ multiplex PCR, while TCRdb's copy carries only in-frame clones and drops some. This sample has approximately 840,000 clones, with around 96% found just once.

What was sequenced was naive CD8+ T cells sorted from blood. The TCR comes from a young man in good health. The J gene is TRBJ2-7, the V gene TRBV29-1; 9 nucleotides match TRBD1. The CDR3 is CSAEGDRDSYEQYF. The CDR3 region has the DNA TGCAGCGCCGAGGGGGACAGGGATTCCTACGAGCAGTACTTC.